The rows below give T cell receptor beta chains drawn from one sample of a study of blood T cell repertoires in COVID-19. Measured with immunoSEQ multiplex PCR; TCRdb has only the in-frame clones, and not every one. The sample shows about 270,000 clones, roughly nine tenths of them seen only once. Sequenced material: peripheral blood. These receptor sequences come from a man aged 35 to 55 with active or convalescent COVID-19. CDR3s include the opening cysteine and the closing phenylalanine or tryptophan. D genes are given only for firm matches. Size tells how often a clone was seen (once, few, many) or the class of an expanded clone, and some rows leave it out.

TGTGCCAGCAGCCCGGGACTAGCGGACGAGCAGTACTTC,CASSPGLADEQYF,NA,TRBD2,TRBV25-1,TRBJ2-7
TGTGCCAGTAGTATAAACGCAGGGACTGGAAACACCATATATTTT,CASSINAGTGNTIYF,NA,NA,TRBV19,TRBJ1-3
TGTGCCAGCAGCCGCGGGCATACCAGCAATCAGCCCCAGCATTTT,CASSRGHTSNQPQHF,few,NA,TRBV6-5,TRBJ1-5
TGTGCCAGCAGAAGCACAGGGGCTCGTGGAAACACCATATATTTT,CASRSTGARGNTIYF,NA,TRBD1,TRBV6-5,TRBJ1-3
TGTGCCAGCAGCCCGGGACTAGCAGACTCCTACGAGCAGTACTTC,CASSPGLADSYEQYF,few,TRBD2,TRBV11-3,TRBJ2-7
TGTGCCAGCAGTGAGAAGGCTAGCGACTACAATGAGCAGTTCTTC,CASSEKASDYNEQFF,NA,NA,TRBV6-1,TRBJ2-1
TGTGCTAGTGGTTTGGGCGACACTGAAGCTTTCTTT,CASGLGDTEAFF,few,NA,TRBV12-5,TRBJ1-1
TGTGCCAGCAGCGCAAGGGGGCCGGGAGAGACCCAGTACTTC,CASSARGPGETQYF,NA,TRBD1,TRBV7-9,TRBJ2-5
TGTGCCAGCAGTTACAGGACAGTGGCGAGCACTGAAGCTTTCTTT,CASSYRTVASTEAFF,NA,NA,TRBV6-5,TRBJ1-1
TGTGCCAGCAGTTCATTGACAGCGAGAAACTATGGCTACACCTTC,CASSSLTARNYGYTF,NA,NA,TRBV28,TRBJ1-2
TGCGCCAGCAGCCAACTAGCATACACCGGGGAGCTGTTTTTT,CASSQLAYTGELFF,NA,NA,TRBV4-1,TRBJ2-2
TGTGCCAGCAGCCAGGGAGGGACTCAGCCCCAGCATTTT,CASSQGGTQPQHF,NA,NA,TRBV3-1/TRBV3-2,TRBJ1-5
TGTGCCAGCAGCTTACAGGGAGGCGGGGAGCTGTTTTTT,CASSLQGGGELFF,NA,NA,TRBV7-3,TRBJ2-2
TGTGCCAGCAGCTTGGCCGGGAAGGGCAACTATGGCTACACCTTC,CASSLAGKGNYGYTF,NA,NA,TRBV5-4,TRBJ1-2
TGTGCCTGGGCAACCGGGACTAACTATGGCTACACCTTC,CAWATGTNYGYTF,once,NA,TRBV30,TRBJ1-2
TGTGCCAGTACGAGCGAAGCAGGAAACACCATATATTTT,CASTSEAGNTIYF,NA,NA,TRBV19,TRBJ1-3
TGTGCCAGCAGTGCGGGGACTACCTACGAGCAGTACTTC,CASSAGTTYEQYF,few,TRBD2,TRBV27,TRBJ2-7
TGTGCCAGCAGCCTTCTTAGCACGGGACTCTCGAGCTCTGGAAACACCATATATTTT,CASSLLSTGLSSSGNTIYF,NA,NA,TRBV9,TRBJ1-3
TGTGCCAGCTCAGCTAGCGGGAACACCGGGGAGCTGTTTTTT,CASSASGNTGELFF,NA,TRBD2,TRBV6-5,TRBJ2-2
TGCGCCAGCAGCTTGATAGCGGGGGGATCATACAATGAGCAGTTCTTC,CASSLIAGGSYNEQFF,NA,TRBD2,TRBV5-1,TRBJ2-1